This record looks at one T cell receptor (beta chain) sequence and its context. Its target is unknown. A far larger clone lies a single base away; this is likely a read error. The data originate from a study of prognosis after radiotherapy for stage I lung cancer. The overall study: The study recorded distant metastases in a handful of patients (median around seven months) after radiotherapy and no significant progression in fewer than 18. Regarding the study as a whole: Patients without metastases reportedly showed TRBV and TRBJ gene usage unlike that of patients with metastases.

This CDR3 region has 16 residues. Trimming cost V 7 bases and J 2 bases, with 21 bases left between them. The germline CDR1 and CDR2 sequences are MNHEY and SVGAGI. Without prior chemotherapy, radiotherapy or other malignancies, every patient was node-negative by CT and PET/CT. Using two-round multiplex PCR, the authors amplified TCR beta CDR3 from genomic DNA. First-round PCR amplification was performed with primers specific to each TRBV and TRBJ gene. Amplification in the second PCR round was performed with universal primers. TCRdb re-analysed the multiplex PCR reads in MiXCR, keeping a single row per CDR3 protein. The sample consists of about 17,000 distinct CDR3 sequences, around 47% of them appearing once.

Specimen: PBMCs, collected before or after stereotactic body radiation therapy (not recorded which). The V call is TRBV6-5, the J call TRBJ2-7; tentatively, D is TRBD2 (6 bases). This clonotype was obtained from a donor older than 45 with non-small cell lung cancer. The CDR3 DNA reads as TGTGCCAGCATCGTGGCGGGGATGCTAATAACCTACGAGCAGTACTTC. It yields the protein CASIVAGMLITYEQYF.